Listed here is a single T cell receptor (beta chain). What it binds is not known. TCR beta VDJ and CDR3 were profiled, and genomic DNA was the template. One entry per CDR3 protein, called by TCRdb with MiXCR from the reads. There are 150,000 or so distinct CDR3 sequences in the sample; around half occur only once, and roughly 3.1% lies in the top ten. The source of the sample is a study of CD8+CD57+ T cells in acquired aplastic anemia. Whole-study context: Across the sorted CD4+ and CD8+ cells, DNA amounts averaged roughly 3.5 ug.

Study-wide results and caveats: Shared by patients and controls, approximately 29 CD8+ CDR3s were abundant in patients.

Patients selected for sequencing had displayed CD8+CD57+ cell expansion by flow cytometry. At the time of blood sampling, patients had not yet received any therapy. Sample: sorted CD4+, CD8+, or CD8+CD57+ T cells (not recorded which) from PBMCs. The clonotype originates from a human donor with aplastic anemia.

CDR3: CASSEAGANSPLHF. The DNA for the CDR3 is TGTGCCAGCAGTGAGGCAGGAGCCAATTCACCCCTCCACTTT. The chain employs TRBV6-1 and TRBJ1-6; D uncertain. Germline V gene sequence: CDR1 MNHNS, CDR2 SASEGT. V was trimmed by 3 bases and J by 7 bases, leaving 10 bases between them. CDR3 length equals 14 residues.